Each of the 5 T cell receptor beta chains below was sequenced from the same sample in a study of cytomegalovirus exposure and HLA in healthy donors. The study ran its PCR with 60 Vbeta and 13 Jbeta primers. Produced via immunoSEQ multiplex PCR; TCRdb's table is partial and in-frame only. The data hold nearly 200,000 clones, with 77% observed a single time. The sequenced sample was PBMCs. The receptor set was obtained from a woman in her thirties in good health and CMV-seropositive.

CDR3 bases: TGTGCCTGGAGTTGGGCTAGCGGGGGGGCCGAGACCCAGTACTTC. This gives the protein CAWSWASGGAETQYF. The chain combines TRBV30 with TRBJ2-5; 12 bases map to TRBD2. The V gene's germline CDR1 is GTSNPN and CDR2 SVGIG (reference sequence). Losses at the gene ends were 2 bases for V and 5 bases for J; bases not matched to a gene: 6. The CDR3 is made up of 15 amino acids.

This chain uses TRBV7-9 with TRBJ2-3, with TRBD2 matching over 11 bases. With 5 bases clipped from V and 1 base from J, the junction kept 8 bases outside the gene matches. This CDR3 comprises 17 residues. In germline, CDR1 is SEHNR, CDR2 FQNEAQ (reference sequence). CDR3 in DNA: TGTGCCAGCAGCCCCTCGTCGACTAGCGGGGGCACAGATACGCAGTATTTT. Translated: CASSPSSTSGGTDTQYF.

Here the CDR3 reads CASTGTGAANEKLFF. DNA for the CDR3: TGTGCCAGTACCGGGACAGGGGCAGCTAATGAAAAACTGTTTTTT. The J gene is TRBJ1-4, the V gene TRBV19; 10 positions match TRBD1. Germline loops: CDR1 LNHDA, CDR2 SQIVND (reference sequence). V gave up 7 bases and J gave up 3 bases; unmatched junction bases: 5. The CDR3 runs 15 residues.

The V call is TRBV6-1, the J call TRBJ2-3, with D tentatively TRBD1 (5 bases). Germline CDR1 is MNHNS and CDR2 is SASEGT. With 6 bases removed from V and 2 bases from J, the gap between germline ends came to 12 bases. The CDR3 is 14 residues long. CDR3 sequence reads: CASSWTPTTDTQYF. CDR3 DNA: TGTGCCAGCAGCTGGACACCCACCACAGATACGCAGTATTTT.

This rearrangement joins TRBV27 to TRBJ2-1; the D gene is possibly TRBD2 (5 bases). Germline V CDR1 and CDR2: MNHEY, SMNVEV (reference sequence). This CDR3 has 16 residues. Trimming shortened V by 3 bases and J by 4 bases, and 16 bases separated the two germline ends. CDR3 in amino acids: CASSLTFTRVYNEQFF. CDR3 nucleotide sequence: TGTGCCAGCAGTTTGACTTTCACTAGGGTTTACAATGAGCAGTTCTTC.